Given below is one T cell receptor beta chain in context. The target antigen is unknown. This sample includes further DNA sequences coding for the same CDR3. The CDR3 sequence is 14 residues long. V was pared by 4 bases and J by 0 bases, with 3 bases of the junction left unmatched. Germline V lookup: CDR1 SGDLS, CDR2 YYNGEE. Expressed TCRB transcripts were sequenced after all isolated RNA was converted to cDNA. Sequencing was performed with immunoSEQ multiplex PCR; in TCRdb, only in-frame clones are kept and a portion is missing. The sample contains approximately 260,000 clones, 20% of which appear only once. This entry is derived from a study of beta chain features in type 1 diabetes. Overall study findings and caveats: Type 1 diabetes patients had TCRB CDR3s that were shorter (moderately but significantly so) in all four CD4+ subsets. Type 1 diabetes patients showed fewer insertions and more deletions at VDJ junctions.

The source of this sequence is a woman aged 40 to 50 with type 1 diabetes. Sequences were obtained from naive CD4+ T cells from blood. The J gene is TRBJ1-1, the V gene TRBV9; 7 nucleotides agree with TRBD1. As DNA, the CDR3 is TGTGCCAGCAGCAGGACAGGTATGAACACTGAAGCTTTCTTT. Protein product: CASSRTGMNTEAFF.